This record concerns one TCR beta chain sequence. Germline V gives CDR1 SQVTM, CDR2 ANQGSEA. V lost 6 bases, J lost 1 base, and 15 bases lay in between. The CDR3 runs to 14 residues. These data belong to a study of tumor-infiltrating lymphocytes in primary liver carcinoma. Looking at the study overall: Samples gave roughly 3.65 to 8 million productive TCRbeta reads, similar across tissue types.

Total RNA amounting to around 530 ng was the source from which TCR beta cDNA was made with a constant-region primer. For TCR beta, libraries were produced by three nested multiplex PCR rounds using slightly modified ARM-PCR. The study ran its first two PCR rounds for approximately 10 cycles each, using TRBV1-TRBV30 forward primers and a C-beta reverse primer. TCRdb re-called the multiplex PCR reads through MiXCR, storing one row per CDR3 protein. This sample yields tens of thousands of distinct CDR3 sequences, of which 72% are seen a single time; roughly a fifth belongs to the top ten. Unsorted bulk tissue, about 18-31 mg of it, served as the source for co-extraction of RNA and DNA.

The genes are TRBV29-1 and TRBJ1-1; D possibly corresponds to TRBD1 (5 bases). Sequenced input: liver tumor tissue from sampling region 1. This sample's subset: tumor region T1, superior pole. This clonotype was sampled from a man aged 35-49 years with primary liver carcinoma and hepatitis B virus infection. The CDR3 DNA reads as TGCAGCGTATTACTTACTGGACAGAACACTGAAGCTTTCTTT. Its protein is CSVLLTGQNTEAFF.